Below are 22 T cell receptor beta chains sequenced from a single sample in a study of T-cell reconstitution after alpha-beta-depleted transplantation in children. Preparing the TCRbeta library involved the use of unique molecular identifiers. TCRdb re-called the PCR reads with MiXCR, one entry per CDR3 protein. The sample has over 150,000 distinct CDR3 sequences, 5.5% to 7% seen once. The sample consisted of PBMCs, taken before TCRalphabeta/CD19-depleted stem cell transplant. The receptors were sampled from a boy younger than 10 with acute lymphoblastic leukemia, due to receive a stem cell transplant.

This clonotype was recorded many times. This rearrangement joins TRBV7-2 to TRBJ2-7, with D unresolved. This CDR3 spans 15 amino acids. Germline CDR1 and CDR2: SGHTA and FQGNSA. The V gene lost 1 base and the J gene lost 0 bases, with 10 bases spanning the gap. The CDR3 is CASSLELTSSYEQYF. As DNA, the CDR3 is TGTGCCAGCAGCTTAGAACTAACAAGCTCCTACGAGCAGTACTTC. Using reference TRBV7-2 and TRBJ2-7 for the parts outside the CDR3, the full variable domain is GAGVSQSPSNKVTEKGKDVELRCDPISGHTALYWYRQSLGQGLEFLIYFQGNSAPDKSGLPSDRFSAERTGGSVSTLTIQRTQQEDSAVYLCASSLELTSSYEQYFGPGTRLTVT.

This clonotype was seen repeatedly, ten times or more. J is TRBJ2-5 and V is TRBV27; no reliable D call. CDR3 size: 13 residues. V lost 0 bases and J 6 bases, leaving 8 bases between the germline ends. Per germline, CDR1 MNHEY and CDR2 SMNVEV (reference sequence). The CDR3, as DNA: TGTGCCAGCAGTTTATCCCCCGGAAAGACCCAGTACTTC. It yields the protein CASSLSPGKTQYF.

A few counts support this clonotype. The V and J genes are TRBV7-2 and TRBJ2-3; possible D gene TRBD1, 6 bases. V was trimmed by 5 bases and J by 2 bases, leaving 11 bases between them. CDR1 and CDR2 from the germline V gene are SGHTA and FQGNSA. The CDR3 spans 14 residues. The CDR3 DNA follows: TGTGCCAGCAGCCCGACAGGCCACACAGATACGCAGTATTTT. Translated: CASSPTGHTDTQYF. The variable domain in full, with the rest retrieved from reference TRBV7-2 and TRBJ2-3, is GAGVSQSPSNKVTEKGKDVELRCDPISGHTALYWYRQSLGQGLEFLIYFQGNSAPDKSGLPSDRFSAERTGGSVSTLTIQRTQQEDSAVYLCASSPTGHTDTQYFGPGTRLTVL.

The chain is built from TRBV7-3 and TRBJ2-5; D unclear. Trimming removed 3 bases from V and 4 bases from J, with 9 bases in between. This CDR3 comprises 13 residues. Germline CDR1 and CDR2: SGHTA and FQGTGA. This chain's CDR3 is CASSFGARETQYF. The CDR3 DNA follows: TGTGCCAGCAGCTTTGGCGCGAGAGAGACCCAGTACTTC.

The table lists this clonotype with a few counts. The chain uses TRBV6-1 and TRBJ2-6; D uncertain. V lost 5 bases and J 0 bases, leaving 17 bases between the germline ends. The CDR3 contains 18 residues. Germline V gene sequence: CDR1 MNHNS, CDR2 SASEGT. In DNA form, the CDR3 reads TGTGCCAGCAGTAGATTCCCTTCTGTAAACTCTGGGGCCAACGTCCTGACTTTC. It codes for CASSRFPSVNSGANVLTF.

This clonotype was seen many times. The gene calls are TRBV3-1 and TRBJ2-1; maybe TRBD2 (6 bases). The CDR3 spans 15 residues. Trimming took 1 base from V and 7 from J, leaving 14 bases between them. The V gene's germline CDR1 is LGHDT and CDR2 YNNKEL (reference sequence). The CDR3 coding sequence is TGTGCCAGCAGCCAAGGATCGGGACTCCGAAATGAGCAGTTCTTC. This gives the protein CASSQGSGLRNEQFF.

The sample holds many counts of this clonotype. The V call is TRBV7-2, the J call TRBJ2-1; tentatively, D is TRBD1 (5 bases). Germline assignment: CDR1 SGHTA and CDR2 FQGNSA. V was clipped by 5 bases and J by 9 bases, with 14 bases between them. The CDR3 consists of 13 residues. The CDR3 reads CASSVQRTSEQFF. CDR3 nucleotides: TGTGCCAGCAGCGTCCAGAGGACAAGTGAGCAGTTCTTC.

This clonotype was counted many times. The CDR3 region is CAISESGSGGAQGYEQYF. As DNA, the CDR3 is TGTGCCATCAGTGAGTCAGGCAGCGGGGGGGCCCAGGGCTACGAGCAGTACTTC. This rearrangement joins TRBV10-3 to TRBJ2-7; 10 nucleotides match TRBD2. The CDR3 consists of 18 residues. CDR1 and CDR2 (germline): ENHRY, SYGVKD. J lost 3 bases, V lost 0 bases, and 11 bases had no gene match.

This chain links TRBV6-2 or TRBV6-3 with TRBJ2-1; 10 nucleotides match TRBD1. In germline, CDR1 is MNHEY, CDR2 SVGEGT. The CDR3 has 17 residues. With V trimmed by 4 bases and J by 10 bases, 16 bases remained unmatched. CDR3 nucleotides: TGTGCCAGCAGTTCCCATGAGAGGACAGGGGGACCCATGGAGCAGTTCTTC. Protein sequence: CASSSHERTGGPMEQFF.

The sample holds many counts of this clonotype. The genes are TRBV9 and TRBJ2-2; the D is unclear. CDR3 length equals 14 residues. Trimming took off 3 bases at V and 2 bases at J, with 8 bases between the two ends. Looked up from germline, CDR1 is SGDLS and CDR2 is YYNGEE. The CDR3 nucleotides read TGTGCCAGCAGCGGGACGATAAACACCGGGGAGCTGTTTTTT. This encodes CASSGTINTGELFF.

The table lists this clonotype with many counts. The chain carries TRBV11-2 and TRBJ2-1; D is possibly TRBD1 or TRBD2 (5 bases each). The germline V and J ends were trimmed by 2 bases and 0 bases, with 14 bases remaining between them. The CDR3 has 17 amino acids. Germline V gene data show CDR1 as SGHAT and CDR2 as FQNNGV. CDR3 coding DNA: TGTGCCAGCAGCTTAAATTCAGGGAGCAGCTCCTACAATGAGCAGTTCTTC. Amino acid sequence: CASSLNSGSSSYNEQFF. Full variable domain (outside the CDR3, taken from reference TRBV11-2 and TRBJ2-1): EAGVAQSPRYKIIEKRQSVAFWCNPISGHATLYWYQQILGQGPKLLIQFQNNGVVDDSQLPKDRFSAERLKGVDSTLKIQPAKLEDSAVYLCASSLNSGSSSYNEQFFGPGTRLTVL.

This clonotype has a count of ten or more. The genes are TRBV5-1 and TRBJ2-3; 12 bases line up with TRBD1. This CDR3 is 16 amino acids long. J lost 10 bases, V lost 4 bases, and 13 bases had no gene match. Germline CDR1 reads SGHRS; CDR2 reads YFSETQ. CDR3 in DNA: TGCGCCAGCAGCCCAGGGACAGGGGGCGAATCTCATCCGCAGTATTTT. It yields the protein CASSPGTGGESHPQYF.

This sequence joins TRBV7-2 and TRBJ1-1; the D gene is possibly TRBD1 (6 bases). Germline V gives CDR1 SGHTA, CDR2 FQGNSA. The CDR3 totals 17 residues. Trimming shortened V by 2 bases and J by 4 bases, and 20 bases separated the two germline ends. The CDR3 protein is CASSLHLTVQGGTEAFF. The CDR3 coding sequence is TGTGCCAGCAGCTTACACCTCACCGTACAGGGTGGCACTGAAGCTTTCTTT.

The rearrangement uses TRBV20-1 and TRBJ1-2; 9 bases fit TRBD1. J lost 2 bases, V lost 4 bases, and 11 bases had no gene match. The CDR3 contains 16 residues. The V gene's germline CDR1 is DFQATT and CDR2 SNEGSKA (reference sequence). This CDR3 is CSATIPGTGPNYGYTF. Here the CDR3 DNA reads TGCAGTGCTACCATCCCCGGGACAGGGCCCAACTATGGCTACACCTTC.

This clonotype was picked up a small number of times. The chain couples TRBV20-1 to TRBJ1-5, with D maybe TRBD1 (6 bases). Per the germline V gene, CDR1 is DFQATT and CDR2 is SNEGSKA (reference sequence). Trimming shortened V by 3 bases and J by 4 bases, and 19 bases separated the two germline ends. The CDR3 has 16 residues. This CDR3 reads CSASPGAGIINQPQHF. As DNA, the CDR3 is TGCAGTGCTAGCCCGGGGGCAGGGATAATTAATCAGCCCCAGCATTTT.

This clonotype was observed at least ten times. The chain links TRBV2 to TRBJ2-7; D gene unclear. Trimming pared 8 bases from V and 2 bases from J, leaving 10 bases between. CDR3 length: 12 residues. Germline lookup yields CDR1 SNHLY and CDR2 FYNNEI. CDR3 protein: CASCGTTYEQYF. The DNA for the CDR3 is TGTGCCAGCTGCGGAACTACCTACGAGCAGTACTTC.

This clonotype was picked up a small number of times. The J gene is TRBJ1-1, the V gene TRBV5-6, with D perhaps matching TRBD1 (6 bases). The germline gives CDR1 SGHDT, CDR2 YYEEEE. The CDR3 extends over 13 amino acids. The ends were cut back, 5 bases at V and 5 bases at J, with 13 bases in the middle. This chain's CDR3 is CASRNTGRTEAFF. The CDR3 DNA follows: TGTGCCAGCAGAAATACAGGGAGGACTGAAGCTTTCTTT.

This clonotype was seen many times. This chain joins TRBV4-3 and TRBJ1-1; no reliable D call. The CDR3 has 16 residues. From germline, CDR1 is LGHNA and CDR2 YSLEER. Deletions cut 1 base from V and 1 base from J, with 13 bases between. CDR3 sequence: CASSQVVSSPNTEAFF. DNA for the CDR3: TGCGCCAGCAGCCAAGTTGTAAGTTCTCCGAACACTGAAGCTTTCTTT.

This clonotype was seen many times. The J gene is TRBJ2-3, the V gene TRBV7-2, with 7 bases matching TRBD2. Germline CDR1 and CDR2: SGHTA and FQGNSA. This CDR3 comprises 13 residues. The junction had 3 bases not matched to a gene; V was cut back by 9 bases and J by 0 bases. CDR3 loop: CASRGLSTDTQYF. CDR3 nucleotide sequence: TGTGCCAGTCGGGGACTAAGCACAGATACGCAGTATTTT.

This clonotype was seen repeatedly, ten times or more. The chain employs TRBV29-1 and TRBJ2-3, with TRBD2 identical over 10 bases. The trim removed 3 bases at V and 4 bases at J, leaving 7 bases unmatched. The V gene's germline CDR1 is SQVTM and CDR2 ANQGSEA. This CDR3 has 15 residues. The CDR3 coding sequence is TGCAGCGTTGACTCTAGCGGGAGCATGGCAGATACGCAGTATTTT. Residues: CSVDSSGSMADTQYF.

CDR3 nucleotides: TGTGCCAGCAGCCAAGATGCGCCCAGGGAGAACATTCAGTACTTC. Translated, it gives CASSQDAPRENIQYF. The rearrangement joins TRBV3-1 to TRBJ2-4; D may match TRBD1 or TRBD2 (5 bases each). CDR3 length: 15 amino acids. The V gene lost 0 bases and the J gene lost 7 bases, with 13 bases spanning the gap. Germline V gene data show CDR1 as LGHDT and CDR2 as YNNKEL (reference sequence).

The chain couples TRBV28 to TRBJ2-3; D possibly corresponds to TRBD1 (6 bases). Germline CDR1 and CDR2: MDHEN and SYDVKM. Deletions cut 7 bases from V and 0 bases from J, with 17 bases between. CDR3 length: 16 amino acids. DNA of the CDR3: TGTGCCAGCACCGAAGCTTGGGGACAAAGCACAGATACGCAGTATTTT. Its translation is CASTEAWGQSTDTQYF.